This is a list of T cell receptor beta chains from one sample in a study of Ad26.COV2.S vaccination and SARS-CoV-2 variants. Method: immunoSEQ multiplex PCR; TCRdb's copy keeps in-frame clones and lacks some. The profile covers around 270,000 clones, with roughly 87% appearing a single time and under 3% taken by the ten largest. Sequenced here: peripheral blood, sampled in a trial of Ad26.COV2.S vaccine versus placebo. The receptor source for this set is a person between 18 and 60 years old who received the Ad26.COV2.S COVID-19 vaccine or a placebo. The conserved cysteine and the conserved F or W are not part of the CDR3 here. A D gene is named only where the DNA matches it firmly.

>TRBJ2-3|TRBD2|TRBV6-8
ASSLGGGTDTQY
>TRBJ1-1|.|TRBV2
ASSEAFGGVTEAF
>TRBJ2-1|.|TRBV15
ATSRDDAPGTYNEQF
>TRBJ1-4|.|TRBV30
AWSVLGSDEKLF
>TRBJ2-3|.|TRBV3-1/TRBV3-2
ASSQEGGGRADTQY
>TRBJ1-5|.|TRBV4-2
ASSPERARSNQPQH
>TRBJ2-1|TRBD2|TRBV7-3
ASSPSGLARSYNEQF
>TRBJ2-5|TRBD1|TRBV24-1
ATSDDTGGEETQY
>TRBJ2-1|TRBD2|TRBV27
ASQISGTYNEQF
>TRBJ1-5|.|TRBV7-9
ASSLGLAGQGYSNQPQH
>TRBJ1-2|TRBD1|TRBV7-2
ASSPRTGKNYGYT
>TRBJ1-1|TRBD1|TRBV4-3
ASSRDRYTEAF
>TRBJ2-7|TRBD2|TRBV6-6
ASSRLAGGREQY
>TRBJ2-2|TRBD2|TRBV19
ASSIDAGGTTGELF
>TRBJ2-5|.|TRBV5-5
ASSLLPEQTQY
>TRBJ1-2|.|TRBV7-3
ASSLTWSGLVYGYT
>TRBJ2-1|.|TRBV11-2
ASSPRQAPYNEQF
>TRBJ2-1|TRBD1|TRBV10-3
ATLLSAGTDGRYEQF
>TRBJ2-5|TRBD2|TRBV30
AWSEAGLAGRETQY
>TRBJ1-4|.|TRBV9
ASSSSSSGIGEKLF
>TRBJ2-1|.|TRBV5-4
ASSFEASYYNEQF
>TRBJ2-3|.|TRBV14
ASSPNLGDTQY
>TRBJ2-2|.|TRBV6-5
ASSYRGNTGELF
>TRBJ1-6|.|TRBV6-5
ASSPGQHFNSPLH
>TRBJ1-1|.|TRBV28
ASSLRRWGGMNTEAF
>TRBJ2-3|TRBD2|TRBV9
ASSVPGTAGADTQY
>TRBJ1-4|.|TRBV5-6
ASSRGVRNPNEKLF
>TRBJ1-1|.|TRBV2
ASNWVTANTEAF
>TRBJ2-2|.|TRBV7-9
ASSLAQGGDTGELF